A single sample gave rise to the 15 T cell receptor beta chains below, sequenced in a study of T-cell reconstitution after alpha-beta-depleted transplantation in children (dated by TCRdb to the mid-2010s). The library relied on PCR. The sequencing machine was an Illumina HiSeq 2500. TCR library preparation used molecular barcoding, with unique molecular identifiers applied to normalize quantification of the TCRbeta repertoire. TCRdb reworked the public reads: Q25 trimming with fastp, MiXCR clone assembly, productive beta chains retained. Each CDR3 protein gets just one entry, which takes the most common genes and DNA from the rows behind it. The sample yields about 200,000 distinct CDR3 sequences; 14% to 15% were counted once. Roughly 13% of the sample is held by the ten biggest clonotypes. This material consisted of PBMCs from the stem cell graft donor, taken from the stem cell graft. Receptor source: a human donor who donated a stem cell graft to a child with acute lymphoblastic leukemia.

V usage is TRBV19 and J usage is TRBJ2-7; D is ambiguous. V dropped 2 bases and J dropped 0 bases, with 8 bases sitting between them. The CDR3 has 14 residues. CDR1 and CDR2 from the germline V gene are LNHDA and SQIVND (reference sequence). The CDR3 reads CASSIQESSYEQYF. The CDR3 bases are TGTGCCAGTAGTATACAGGAGAGCTCCTACGAGCAGTACTTC.

This clonotype has a count of ten or more. This rearrangement joins TRBV20-1 to TRBJ2-1; D not certain. V gave up 5 bases and J gave up 0 bases, with 11 bases separating them. The CDR3 has 14 amino acids. Germline lookup yields CDR1 DFQATT and CDR2 SNEGSKA (reference sequence). The CDR3 loop is CSAPRLPSYNEQFF. The DNA of the CDR3 is TGCAGTGCTCCTCGATTACCCTCCTACAATGAGCAGTTCTTC.

A few counts support this clonotype. The chain uses TRBV20-1 and TRBJ2-4; tentative D call: TRBD2 (5 bases). The germline gives CDR1 DFQATT, CDR2 SNEGSKA (reference sequence). Trimming stripped 3 bases from V and 7 bases from J, with 22 bases between. The CDR3 loop spans 16 amino acids. The CDR3 spells CSARTVGGPSGNIQYF. CDR3 nucleotide sequence: TGCAGTGCTAGGACGGTAGGAGGTCCCTCTGGGAACATTCAGTACTTC.

The table lists this clonotype with many counts. This CDR3 reads CASSLAGTGLQPQHF. CDR3 DNA sequence: TGTGCCAGCAGCTTAGCTGGGACAGGGCTTCAGCCCCAGCATTTT. The chain employs TRBV7-2 and TRBJ1-5; 9 nucleotides align to TRBD1. The length of the CDR3 is 15 residues. Per the germline V gene, CDR1 is SGHTA and CDR2 is FQGNSA. Trimming cost V 0 bases and J 6 bases; bases outside gene matches: 3.

This clonotype came up many times. The chain links TRBV10-3 to TRBJ2-5, with TRBD2 identical over 9 bases. The J segment lost 5 bases and the V segment lost 6 bases, leaving 10 bases of the junction unmatched. The CDR3 contains 15 residues. CDR1 is ENHRY and CDR2 is SYGVKD in the germline V gene. The CDR3 sequence is CAIRSSGTEGETQYF. The CDR3 DNA is TGTGCCATCAGATCTAGCGGGACAGAAGGGGAGACCCAGTACTTC.

This clonotype has a handful of counts. The chain uses TRBV5-4 and TRBJ2-3, with D perhaps being TRBD1 or TRBD2 (5 bases each). Germline CDR1 and CDR2: SGHNT and YYREEE (reference sequence). V lost 2 bases and J 1 base, leaving 8 bases between the germline ends. CDR3 length: 14 residues. The DNA for the CDR3 is TGTGCCAGCAGCTTTTGGGACCGCACAGATACGCAGTATTTT. This sequence encodes CASSFWDRTDTQYF.

This clonotype was detected only a few times. The chain carries TRBV12-3 or TRBV12-4 and TRBJ2-2; D ambiguous. V was trimmed by 1 base and J by 3 bases, leaving 9 bases between them. The CDR3 is 15 residues long. In DNA, the CDR3 is TGTGCCAGCAGTTTAGAGTCACAGTACACCGGGGAGCTGTTTTTT. Translating gives CASSLESQYTGELFF.

This clonotype has a count of ten or more. The chain links TRBV5-1 to TRBJ2-1, with D maybe TRBD2 (6 bases). CDR3 length: 14 residues. Germline CDR1 is SGHRS and CDR2 is YFSETQ. Trimming removed 4 bases from V and 8 bases from J, with 16 bases in between. CDR3 loop: CASSLGTHEDEQFF. DNA for the CDR3: TGCGCCAGCAGCCTCGGGACTCACGAGGATGAGCAGTTCTTC.

The chain recombines TRBV5-1 with TRBJ2-1; 10 positions agree with TRBD2. The V gene end was trimmed by 2 bases and the J gene end by 0 bases; junction bases not matched to a gene: 20. The CDR3 runs 22 residues. From germline, CDR1 is SGHRS and CDR2 YFSETQ. CDR3: CASSFRVLWTSGVSSSYNEQFF. The CDR3 DNA follows: TGCGCCAGCAGCTTCAGGGTGCTTTGGACTAGCGGAGTTAGCAGCTCCTACAATGAGCAGTTCTTC.

The table lists this clonotype with many counts. The chain uses TRBV6-5 and TRBJ2-3; tentative D call: TRBD2 (5 bases). The CDR3 is 12 residues long. Germline lookup yields CDR1 MNHEY and CDR2 SVGAGI. V dropped 6 bases and J dropped 4 bases, with 8 bases sitting between them. CDR3 nucleotides: TGTGCCAGCAGGCCGAGGGCAGATACGCAGTATTTT. It encodes CASRPRADTQYF.

The chain links TRBV19 to TRBJ2-3; 11 bases line up with TRBD2. The CDR3 spans 20 residues. V trimming: 4 bases; J trimming: 8 bases; junction bases outside the gene matches: 23. Germline-derived CDR1 and CDR2 are LNHDA and SQIVND (reference sequence). In DNA form, the CDR3 reads TGTGCCAGTAGTACCCGCACTAGCGGGAGTGGGGAAACGGGGTCAGCTACGCAGTATTTT. Translation gives CASSTRTSGSGETGSATQYF. The full variable domain, with the rest looked up from reference TRBV19 and TRBJ2-3, is DGGITQSPKYLFRKEGQNVTLSCEQNLNHDAMYWYRQDPGQGLRLIYYSQIVNDFQKGDIAEGYSVSREKKESFPLTVTSAQKNPTAFYLCASSTRTSGSGETGSATQYFGPGTRLTVL.

At least ten counts were recorded for this clonotype. The DNA for the CDR3 is TGTGCCAGCGAACTACAGGGGTTAGGTTCACCCCTCCACTTT. Translation: CASELQGLGSPLHF. This sequence joins TRBV2 and TRBJ1-6; 7 nucleotides match TRBD1. Germline loops: CDR1 SNHLY, CDR2 FYNNEI. The CDR3 is 14 residues long. The junction had 10 bases not matched to a gene; V was cut back by 8 bases and J by 9 bases. Combining the CDR3 with reference TRBV2 and TRBJ1-6 gives the whole variable domain EPEVTQTPSHQVTQMGQEVILRCVPISNHLYFYWYRQILGQKVEFLVSFYNNEISEKSEIFDDQFSVERPDGSNFTLKIRSTKLEDSAMYFCASELQGLGSPLHFGNGTRLTVT.

In this sample, this clonotype turned up a few times. This sequence joins TRBV30 and TRBJ1-2; no clear D gene. Germline V lookup: CDR1 GTSNPN, CDR2 SVGIG (reference sequence). This CDR3 contains 13 residues. Trimming cost V 0 bases and J 0 bases, with 5 bases left between them. CDR3 in amino acids: CAWSVPPNYGYTF. CDR3 nucleotides: TGTGCCTGGAGTGTACCCCCTAACTATGGCTACACCTTC.

The sample holds many counts of this clonotype. This chain connects TRBV27 to TRBJ2-5; TRBD2 matches 8 bases. J gave up 6 bases and V 2 bases, and 8 bases lay outside the gene matches. Germline CDR1 MNHEY, CDR2 SMNVEV (reference sequence). This CDR3 has 15 residues. CDR3 protein: CASSLQRENEKTQYF. The CDR3 bases are TGTGCCAGCAGTTTACAGCGGGAGAATGAAAAGACCCAGTACTTC.

This clonotype has only a few counts. This chain connects TRBV5-1 to TRBJ2-5, with TRBD2 matching over 7 bases. The CDR3 is 14 amino acids. The V gene end was trimmed by 5 bases and the J gene end by 1 base; junction bases not matched to a gene: 5. The germline V gene encodes CDR1 SGHRS and CDR2 YFSETQ. Here the CDR3 reads CASRAGDPQETQYF. The CDR3 nucleotides read TGCGCCAGCAGGGCGGGGGACCCCCAAGAGACCCAGTACTTC.